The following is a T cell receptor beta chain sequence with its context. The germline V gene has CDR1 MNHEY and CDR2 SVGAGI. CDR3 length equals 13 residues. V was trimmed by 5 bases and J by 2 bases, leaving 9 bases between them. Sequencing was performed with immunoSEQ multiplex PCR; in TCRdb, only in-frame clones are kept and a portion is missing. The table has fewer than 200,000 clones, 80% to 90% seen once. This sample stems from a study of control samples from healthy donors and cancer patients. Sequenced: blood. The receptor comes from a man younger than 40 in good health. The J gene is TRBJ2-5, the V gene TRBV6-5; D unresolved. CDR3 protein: CASSRTAQETQYF. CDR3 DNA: TGTGCCAGCAGTAGGACGGCTCAAGAGACCCAGTACTTC.